This T cell receptor beta chain is from a study of T cell changes during pregnancy in multiple sclerosis. Looked up from germline, CDR1 is SGHRS and CDR2 is YFSETQ. V dropped 4 bases and J dropped 6; count of bases not matched to a gene: 5. The CDR3 runs 14 residues. TCRdb keeps only in-frame clones here, not all; method: immunoSEQ multiplex PCR. The sample carries about 57,000 clones, roughly 92% recorded once. J is TRBJ2-7 and V is TRBV5-1; TRBD2 agrees at 12 bases. Source: CD4+ T cells from peripheral blood mononuclear cells, taken in the third trimester of pregnancy. The sequence was obtained from a female donor with multiple sclerosis, enrolled in a pregnancy study. CDR3 protein: CASSRASGGGEQYF. The CDR3 nucleotides are TGCGCCAGCAGCAGAGCTAGCGGGGGGGGCGAGCAGTACTTC.